This T cell receptor beta chain was documented in a study of shared clonotypes between healthy human individuals. Each subset's genomic DNA was split evenly across several immunoSEQ plates. Data came from immunoSEQ multiplex PCR; TCRdb stores just in-frame clones and leaves some out. Of around 700,000 clones listed, around 73% are singletons. Recent acute infections and vaccinations were absent in the healthy HIV-negative adult donors. Nashville, Tennessee was home to all donors, who were Caucasian adults. Study conclusions and caveats: Clonotype sharing across a few donors was observed for around 4.5% of naive CD4 clonotypes.

Germline assignment: CDR1 MDHEN and CDR2 SYDVKM. V was clipped by 1 base and J by 2 bases, with 6 bases between them. This CDR3 comprises 14 residues. This clone was seen a handful of times. The antigen is unknown. The V call is TRBV28, the J call TRBJ2-1; D is unclear. This TCR came from a woman aged 25 to 45 in good health. The material sequenced was memory CD4+ T cells sorted from blood. Sample subset: CD45RA-negative fraction. The CDR3 coding sequence is TGTGCCAGCAGTTTATCGTCCCCCTACAATGAGCAGTTCTTC. Translation: CASSLSSPYNEQFF.